These 29 T cell receptor beta chains came from one sample sequenced in a study of blood T cell repertoires in COVID-19. Clones were read by immunoSEQ multiplex PCR, and TCRdb kept only the in-frame ones, dropping some. This sample has around 72,000 clones, with 80% to 90% found just once. The sequencing sample was made of peripheral blood. The receptor source for this set is a woman between 45 and 60 years old with acute or convalescent COVID-19.

The chain recombines TRBV21-1 with TRBJ1-5. TRBV21-1 is a listed pseudogene. CDR3 length: 13 residues. CDR3: CASRAGGNSTQHF. The CDR3, as DNA: TGTGCCAGCAGGGCGGGGGGGAATTCGACCCAGCATTTT.

The genes are TRBV18 and TRBJ2-2; D ambiguous. This CDR3 comprises 15 residues. Germline CDR1 reads KGHSH; CDR2 reads LQKENI. V shed 3 bases and J shed 5 bases, with 13 bases lying between them. The CDR3 DNA follows: TGTGCCAGCTCACCCTCCACAGTAATAACCGGGGAGCTGTTTTTT. This sequence encodes CASSPSTVITGELFF.

This chain joins TRBV28 and TRBJ2-2; TRBD1 agrees at 7 bases. Trimming took 6 bases from V and 4 from J; bases not matched to a gene: 5. CDR1 is MDHEN and CDR2 is SYDVKM in the germline V gene. There are 14 residues in the CDR3. The CDR3 nucleotides read TGTGCCAGCAGGACTCAGGGGGTCACCGGGGAGCTGTTTTTT. Protein product: CASRTQGVTGELFF.

This chain uses TRBV6-5 with TRBJ2-7, with D possibly being TRBD1 (5 bases). CDR3 size: 15 residues. Germline V lookup: CDR1 MNHEY, CDR2 SVGAGI. Trimming left V 8 bases short and J 0 bases short, with 17 bases between. CDR3 region: CASGPPGDSSYEQYF. The DNA for the CDR3 is TGTGCCAGCGGGCCCCCCGGCGACAGCTCCTACGAGCAGTACTTC.

The chain carries TRBV28 and TRBJ2-5; D is unresolved. Germline assignment: CDR1 MDHEN and CDR2 SYDVKM. Trimming removed 2 bases at V and 13 bases at J, with 11 bases between. This CDR3 spans 11 amino acids. The CDR3 nucleotides are TGTGCCAGCAGTTTAGGGCCAACTGGGTACTTC. Its translation is CASSLGPTGYF.

V gene TRBV5-4 combines with J gene TRBJ2-7; D call uncertain. This CDR3 has 14 residues. CDR1 and CDR2 from the germline V gene are SGHNT and YYREEE (reference sequence). V shed 5 bases and J shed 0 bases, with 12 bases lying between them. CDR3 sequence: CASSFDWSSYEQYF. The CDR3 DNA follows: TGTGCCAGCAGTTTTGACTGGAGCTCCTACGAGCAGTACTTC.

The sample holds a few counts of this clone. The chain is built from TRBV3-1 (or the pseudogene TRBV3-2) and TRBJ2-3, with 11 bases fitting TRBD2. V trimming: 4 bases; J trimming: 4 bases; junction bases outside the gene matches: 4. This CDR3 region has 15 residues. Germline V lookup: CDR1 LGHDT, CDR2 YNNKEL (reference sequence). Here the CDR3 DNA reads TGTGCCAGCAGCCCTAGCGGGGGGATCGCAGATACGCAGTATTTT. Protein: CASSPSGGIADTQYF.

This rearrangement joins TRBV6-2 or TRBV6-3 to TRBJ1-5; D unresolved. The CDR3 consists of 13 residues. Germline V gene sequence: CDR1 MNHEY, CDR2 SVGEGT. Trimming cost V 3 bases and J 3 bases, with 6 bases left between them. CDR3 region: CASSYRYNQPQHF. CDR3 bases: TGTGCCAGCAGTTATCGCTACAATCAGCCCCAGCATTTT.

This chain connects TRBV3-1 (or the pseudogene TRBV3-2) to TRBJ2-3, with a weak D call TRBD2 (6 bases). The ends were cut back, 5 bases at V and 2 bases at J, with 14 bases in the middle. Germline CDR1 and CDR2: LGHDT and YNNKEL (reference sequence). This CDR3 spans 15 amino acids. For the CDR3, the DNA is TGTGCCAGCAGCTTAGCGGACCCGCTCACAGATACGCAGTATTTT. It specifies CASSLADPLTDTQYF.

This rearrangement joins TRBV6-2 or TRBV6-3 to TRBJ2-3; D is ambiguous. CDR1 and CDR2 from the germline V gene are MNHEY and SVGEGT. V lost 4 bases and J lost 4, with 9 bases in between. The CDR3 totals 13 residues. The CDR3 region is CASSWLVSDTQYF. For the CDR3, the DNA is TGTGCCAGCAGTTGGCTAGTCTCAGATACGCAGTATTTT.

This clone has just one count. The chain recombines TRBV5-5 with TRBJ2-6, with 9 bases aligning to TRBD1. Germline V gene lookup returns CDR1 SGHKS and CDR2 YYEKEE (reference sequence). The V segment lost 5 bases and the J segment 4 bases; nucleotides outside the gene matches: 13. This CDR3 has 18 amino acids. CDR3 nucleotides: TGTGCCAGCAGAGCGGAACAGGGGGCGCTGGGAGGGGCCAACGTCCTGACTTTC. Its translation is CASRAEQGALGGANVLTF.

The chain couples TRBV6-6 to TRBJ2-3; the match to TRBD1 covers 9 bases. Trimming removed 7 bases from V and 1 base from J; junction bases left unmatched: 6. The CDR3 is 15 residues long. Germline V gene data show CDR1 as MNHNY and CDR2 as SVGAGI (reference sequence). Written as DNA, the CDR3 is TGTGCCAGCACCCCTAGGGACAGGGGCACAGATACGCAGTATTTT. Encoded protein: CASTPRDRGTDTQYF.

The V call is TRBV4-1, the J call TRBJ1-4; D remains ambiguous. CDR1 is MGHRA and CDR2 is YSYEKL in the germline V gene. The CDR3 covers 18 residues. With 2 bases removed from V and 2 bases from J, the gap between germline ends came to 18 bases. The CDR3 protein is CASSQREVTIGTNEKLFF. CDR3 coding DNA: TGCGCCAGCAGCCAACGTGAGGTTACCATCGGGACTAATGAAAAACTGTTTTTT.

The chain couples TRBV10-1 to TRBJ2-6; possible D gene TRBD2, 5 bases. The CDR3 consists of 15 residues. Trimming pared 3 bases from V and 0 bases from J, leaving 6 bases between. From germline, CDR1 is WNHNN and CDR2 SYGVQD (reference sequence). This CDR3 reads CASSEGGSGANVLTF. In nucleotides, the CDR3 is TGCGCCAGCAGTGAAGGAGGCTCTGGGGCCAACGTCCTGACTTTC.

This sequence joins TRBV6-2 or TRBV6-3 and TRBJ1-2; 8 nucleotides match TRBD1. This CDR3 has 14 amino acids. The germline V gene encodes CDR1 MNHEY and CDR2 SVGEGT. V lost 4 bases and J lost 2; bases outside the gene matches: 3. The CDR3 DNA reads as TGTGCCAGCAGTTCCGCAGGGGGCAACTATGGCTACACCTTC. Translated: CASSSAGGNYGYTF.

The chain links TRBV5-4 to TRBJ1-6, with 10 bases that match TRBD1. CDR1 is SGHNT, CDR2 YYREEE, per germline (reference sequence). The trim removed 4 bases at V and 9 bases at J, leaving 7 bases unmatched. The CDR3 contains 15 residues. CDR3 in DNA: TGTGCCAGCAGCGTGAGACAGGGGGCATCTTCACCCCTCCACTTT. Encoded protein: CASSVRQGASSPLHF.

The V gene is TRBV30, the J gene TRBJ1-1, with TRBD1 identical over 7 bases. The junction had 12 bases not matched to a gene; V was cut back by 4 bases and J by 4 bases. Germline CDR1 reads GTSNPN; CDR2 reads SVGIG (reference sequence). This CDR3 region has 15 residues. CDR3: CAWKAPWTGSTEAFF. The CDR3 bases are TGTGCCTGGAAAGCTCCCTGGACAGGTTCCACTGAAGCTTTCTTT.

The V and J genes are TRBV19 and TRBJ1-2, with 10 bases that match TRBD1. The CDR3 extends over 15 amino acids. The V segment lost 1 base and the J segment 7 bases; nucleotides outside the gene matches: 6. CDR1 and CDR2 (germline): LNHDA, SQIVND (reference sequence). The DNA for the CDR3 is TGTGCCAGTAGTATAGGACAGGGGGCGCTTAGTGGCTACACCTTC. It specifies CASSIGQGALSGYTF.

In its sample, this clone was seen a few times. The J gene is TRBJ2-3, the V gene TRBV7-2, with 11 bases lining up with TRBD2. CDR3 length: 18 residues. Per germline, CDR1 SGHTA and CDR2 FQGNSA. V lost 5 bases and J lost 0; bases outside the gene matches: 10. The CDR3 loop is CASSPIAGGWGSTDTQYF. The CDR3 DNA sequence: TGTGCCAGCAGCCCAATAGCGGGAGGGTGGGGCAGCACAGATACGCAGTATTTT. The full variable domain, with the rest looked up from reference TRBV7-2 and TRBJ2-3, is GAGVSQSPSNKVTEKGKDVELRCDPISGHTALYWYRQSLGQGLEFLIYFQGNSAPDKSGLPSDRFSAERTGGSVSTLTIQRTQQEDSAVYLCASSPIAGGWGSTDTQYFGPGTRLTVL.

This chain joins TRBV28 and TRBJ1-1; D remains ambiguous. The CDR3 loop spans 13 amino acids. Trimming pared 3 bases from V and 5 bases from J, leaving 10 bases between. Germline assignment: CDR1 MDHEN and CDR2 SYDVKM. This CDR3 is CASSFSTGTEAFF. The CDR3 DNA sequence: TGTGCCAGCAGTTTTTCAACGGGGACTGAAGCTTTCTTT. The variable domain in full, completed from reference TRBV28 and TRBJ1-1, reads DVKVTQSSRYLVKRTGEKVFLECVQDMDHENMFWYRQDPGLGLRLIYFSYDVKMKEKGDIPEGYSVSREKKERFSLILESASTNQTSMYLCASSFSTGTEAFFGQGTRLTVV.

The V and J genes are TRBV7-9 and TRBJ2-1; TRBD2 agrees at 8 bases. Germline CDR1 and CDR2: SEHNR and FQNEAQ (reference sequence). This CDR3 has 17 residues. Trimming at V came to 4 bases and at J to 7 bases, leaving 15 bases not matched to a gene. The CDR3, as DNA: TGTGCCAGCAGCTCAAATCAGGGAAGCGGGAGATTGAATGAGCAGTTCTTC. It encodes CASSSNQGSGRLNEQFF.

The gene calls are TRBV5-1 and TRBJ2-7; 8 bases align to TRBD2. The CDR3 extends over 15 amino acids. Losses at the gene ends were 9 bases for V and 3 bases for J; bases not matched to a gene: 14. The germline V gene encodes CDR1 SGHRS and CDR2 YFSETQ. The CDR3 spells CATSRGPAGVYEQYF. CDR3 nucleotides: TGCGCCACCTCCCGAGGACCAGCGGGGGTCTACGAGCAGTACTTC.

V and J are TRBV12-3 or TRBV12-4 and TRBJ1-5, with a possible D match to TRBD1 (6 bases). V lost 5 bases to trimming and J lost 3 bases, with 8 bases between them. The CDR3 is made up of 13 amino acids. The CDR3 coding sequence is TGTGCCAGCAGTGGACAGATCAATCAGCCCCAGCATTTT. Amino acid sequence: CASSGQINQPQHF.

The chain combines TRBV9 with TRBJ2-2; possible D gene TRBD2, 5 bases. V was clipped by 4 bases and J by 6 bases, with 13 bases between them. There are 14 residues in the CDR3. Germline V gene sequence: CDR1 SGDLS, CDR2 YYNGEE. CDR3 DNA: TGTGCCAGCAGCCTATCGGAGGCACCCGGGGAGCTGTTTTTT. Translation gives CASSLSEAPGELFF. Full variable domain (outside the CDR3, taken from reference TRBV9 and TRBJ2-2): DSGVTQTPKHLITATGQRVTLRCSPRSGDLSVYWYQQSLDQGLQFLIQYYNGEERAKGNILERFSAQQFPDLHSELNLSSLELGDSALYFCASSLSEAPGELFFGEGSRLTVL.

The chain couples TRBV6-5 to TRBJ1-1, with 7 bases identical to TRBD1. Unmatched junction bases numbered 4, after V lost 6 bases and J lost 0 bases. The CDR3 has 14 amino acids. Germline-derived CDR1 and CDR2 are MNHEY and SVGAGI. The CDR3 sequence is CASRGQPMNTEAFF. The CDR3 DNA is TGTGCCAGCAGGGGACAGCCCATGAACACTGAAGCTTTCTTT.

This clone was observed once. This rearrangement joins TRBV27 to TRBJ1-5; D may be TRBD1 (6 bases). Per the germline V gene, CDR1 is MNHEY and CDR2 is SMNVEV (reference sequence). With 6 bases removed from V and 0 bases from J, the gap between germline ends came to 15 bases. There are 16 residues in the CDR3. The CDR3 DNA reads TGTGCCAGCAGACCCGATGGACAGTTTAGCAATCAGCCCCAGCATTTT. Translation: CASRPDGQFSNQPQHF.

The CDR3 bases are TGTGCCAGCAGTCCCGTGGGGCTAGCGTCCCAGACCCAGTACTTC. The encoded protein is CASSPVGLASQTQYF. V usage is TRBV6-2 or TRBV6-3 and J usage is TRBJ2-5; TRBD2 might be the D (6 bases). This CDR3 region has 15 residues. Trimming stripped 5 bases from V and 6 bases from J, with 19 bases between. The germline CDR1 and CDR2 sequences are MNHEY and SVGEGT.

The chain combines TRBV7-9 with TRBJ2-1; TRBD1 matches at 7 bases. The J segment lost 1 base and the V segment lost 5 bases, leaving 8 bases of the junction unmatched. This CDR3 has 16 residues. The germline gives CDR1 SEHNR, CDR2 FQNEAQ (reference sequence). CDR3 in DNA: TGTGCCAGCAGCCCCCGGGACAGCGTTTCCTACAATGAGCAGTTCTTC. Its protein product is CASSPRDSVSYNEQFF.

The J gene is TRBJ2-7, the V gene TRBV19; D is perhaps TRBD1 (8 bases). CDR1 is LNHDA and CDR2 is SQIVND in the germline V gene (reference sequence). The CDR3 is made up of 14 amino acids. With 9 bases removed from V and 11 bases from J, the gap between germline ends came to 26 bases. This CDR3 reads CASSPAGIRQGKYF. CDR3 nucleotide sequence: TGTGCCAGCTCCCCAGCGGGAATCAGACAGGGGAAGTACTTC.